This T cell receptor beta chain is drawn from a study of T cell responses to AZD1222 COVID-19 vaccine. The assay was immunoSEQ multiplex PCR, and TCRdb's table has in-frame clones only and misses some. The sample has 80,000 or so clones; approximately 90% are singletons. This sequence originates from an adult who received the AZD1222 COVID-19 vaccine. Sequencing used peripheral blood, obtained 28 days after the second AZD1222 dose.

The CDR3 loop reads CASSLSDTQETQYF. For the CDR3, the DNA is TGCGCCAGCAGCTTGAGCGATACACAAGAGACCCAGTACTTC. The rearrangement joins TRBV5-1 to TRBJ2-5; D not resolved. Germline loops: CDR1 SGHRS, CDR2 YFSETQ. V gave up 1 base and J gave up 2 bases, with 9 bases separating them. The CDR3 is 14 residues long.